These 25 T cell receptor beta chains were all obtained from the same sample, sequenced in a study of vaccination and CD4 T cells after COVID-19. Indicated treatment: approximately nine-day PBMC culture with coronavirus spike peptide pools or control peptides (ViraFEST assay). What these receptors recognize is not known. The Oncomine TCR Beta short-read assay was applied to DNA of cultured CD4+ T cells. Via MiXCR, TCRdb re-called the PCR reads, giving one row per CDR3 protein. Of fewer than 20,000 distinct CDR3 sequences detected, 40% to 45% appear once; the ten largest clones hold approximately 26%. This specimen was CD4+ T cells from blood, cultured in vitro, taken before SARS-CoV-2 vaccination. The receptors were gathered from a human donor who received a COVID-19 vaccine.

The chain joins TRBV20-1 to TRBJ1-3; 9 bases fit TRBD1. The CDR3 consists of 15 residues. Germline CDR1 and CDR2: DFQATT and SNEGSKA (reference sequence). DNA of the CDR3: TGCAGAGAACAGGGGGCTAACCGCTCTGGAAACACCATATATTTT. Its translation is CREQGANRSGNTIYF.

The chain employs TRBV10-1 and TRBJ2-5; TRBD1 or TRBD2 may be the D gene (6 bases each). This CDR3 comprises 14 residues. CDR1 and CDR2 from the germline V gene are WNHNN and SYGVQD (reference sequence). V was clipped by 0 bases and J by 5 bases, with 10 bases between them. This chain's CDR3 is CASSESLGGETQYF. The CDR3 DNA is TGCGCCAGCAGTGAGTCACTGGGGGGCGAGACCCAGTACTTC.

The genes are TRBV12-5 and TRBJ1-1; weak D call: TRBD1 (5 bases). CDR3 length: 14 residues. The V end lost 5 bases, the J end lost 5 bases, and 15 bases lay between the germline ends. CDR1 is LGHNT, CDR2 FRNRAP, per germline. CDR3 residues: CASGLPSEGTEAFF. Written as DNA, the CDR3 is TGTGCTAGTGGTCTCCCATCGGAGGGGACTGAAGCTTTCTTT.

The V call is TRBV30, the J call TRBJ2-7; 10 bases agree with TRBD1. The CDR3 covers 14 residues. The germline V gene encodes CDR1 GTSNPN and CDR2 SVGIG (reference sequence). J gave up 4 bases and V 5 bases, and 8 bases lay outside the gene matches. The CDR3 DNA follows: TGTGCCTGGGGGGACAGGGGAGAAATTTACGAGCAGTACTTC. Its translation: CAWGDRGEIYEQYF.

The table lists this clonotype with a few counts. V gene TRBV5-1 combines with J gene TRBJ1-2; D perhaps matches TRBD1 (6 bases). This CDR3 spans 15 amino acids. V was pared by 3 bases and J by 2 bases, with 14 bases between. CDR1 and CDR2 (germline): SGHRS, YFSETQ. CDR3 sequence reads: CASSSAVGGNYGYTF. The DNA for the CDR3 is TGCGCCAGCAGCTCGGCGGTGGGGGGCAACTATGGCTACACCTTC.

This clonotype was detected a few times. CDR3 coding DNA: TGCAGTGCTAGGTATTATGGGACGGTGAACACTGAAGCTTTCTTT. It codes for CSARYYGTVNTEAFF. This chain connects TRBV20-1 to TRBJ1-1, with D possibly matching TRBD1 (5 bases). V dropped 3 bases and J dropped 0 bases, with 14 bases sitting between them. This CDR3 comprises 15 residues. The germline gives CDR1 DFQATT, CDR2 SNEGSKA (reference sequence).

V is TRBV9 and J is TRBJ2-3, with D possibly being TRBD2 (6 bases). V gave up 3 bases and J gave up 3 bases, with 20 bases separating them. From germline, CDR1 is SGDLS and CDR2 YYNGEE. The CDR3 spans 17 residues. The CDR3: CASSAPGAGGGTDTQYF. DNA of the CDR3: TGTGCCAGCAGCGCCCCGGGAGCGGGCGGTGGTACAGATACGCAGTATTTT.

This clonotype has more than one count but fewer than ten. The chain carries TRBV27 and TRBJ2-2; D remains ambiguous. Trimming shortened V by 7 bases and J by 3 bases, and 6 bases separated the two germline ends. Germline values: CDR1 MNHEY, CDR2 SMNVEV (reference sequence). The CDR3 covers 12 residues. Written as DNA, the CDR3 is TGTGCCAGCAAACGGTACACCGGGGAGCTGTTTTTT. Translated: CASKRYTGELFF.

V and J are TRBV12-3 or TRBV12-4 and TRBJ1-2; 9 bases are a match to TRBD1. The CDR3 loop spans 15 amino acids. J lost 9 bases, V lost 1 base, and 9 bases had no gene match. As DNA, the CDR3 is TGTGCCAGCAGTTTAGTCTGGACAGGGGTATATAGCTACACCTTC. Its translation is CASSLVWTGVYSYTF.

This clonotype is medium-sized within its sample. The chain employs TRBV20-1 and TRBJ1-1, with a weak D call TRBD1 (5 bases). The CDR3 contains 15 residues. Trimming removed 1 base from V and 8 bases from J, with 20 bases in between. Germline CDR1 and CDR2: DFQATT and SNEGSKA (reference sequence). The CDR3 loop is CSARAHRGAGDEAFF. In nucleotides, the CDR3 is TGCAGTGCTAGAGCACATCGCGGGGCAGGCGACGAAGCTTTCTTT.

This chain connects TRBV6-2 or TRBV6-3 to TRBJ2-2; 15 bases match TRBD2. The CDR3 extends over 15 amino acids. J gave up 6 bases and V 6 bases, and 2 bases lay outside the gene matches. Germline V lookup: CDR1 MNHEY, CDR2 SVGEGT. The CDR3 sequence is CASSGLAGGAGELFF. Here the CDR3 DNA reads TGTGCCAGCAGCGGACTAGCGGGGGGGGCCGGGGAGCTGTTTTTT.

The J gene is TRBJ1-1, the V gene TRBV6-1, with 10 bases fitting TRBD1. Germline CDR1 reads MNHNS; CDR2 reads SASEGT. CDR3 length: 19 residues. V was pared by 5 bases and J by 0 bases, with 15 bases of the junction left unmatched. The CDR3 sequence: CASSRTGGDSIGMNTEAFF. Here the CDR3 DNA reads TGTGCCAGCAGTCGGACAGGGGGGGACAGTATTGGCATGAACACTGAAGCTTTCTTT.

This clonotype turned up a few times. The CDR3 nucleotides read TGTGCCACCAGTGATGACTCCCCCGGGGAGCTGTTTTTT. This translates into CATSDDSPGELFF. V is TRBV24-1 and J is TRBJ2-2; no clear D. Trimming removed 3 bases at V and 6 bases at J, with 7 bases between. The CDR3 length is 13 residues. Germline CDR1 and CDR2: KGHDR and SFDVKD.

This clonotype has just a few counts. The chain combines TRBV27 with TRBJ1-6; D might be TRBD1 (5 bases). Trimming took 6 bases from V and 7 from J, leaving 22 bases between them. Germline values: CDR1 MNHEY, CDR2 SMNVEV (reference sequence). There are 17 residues in the CDR3. This chain's CDR3 is CASSFIPGPGVNSPLHF. In DNA form, the CDR3 reads TGTGCCAGCAGCTTTATCCCGGGACCCGGTGTGAATTCACCCCTCCACTTT.

The chain couples TRBV19 to TRBJ1-1; 8 bases match TRBD1. The CDR3 runs to 14 residues. V gave up 5 bases and J gave up 0 bases; unmatched junction bases: 2. Germline V gene sequence: CDR1 LNHDA, CDR2 SQIVND (reference sequence). CDR3: CASSRQGMNTEAFF. The CDR3 DNA reads TGTGCCAGTAGTCGACAGGGGATGAACACTGAAGCTTTCTTT.

The table lists this clonotype with a few counts. V and J are TRBV7-9 and TRBJ2-7, with 7 bases lining up with TRBD1. The length of the CDR3 is 14 residues. Per the germline V gene, CDR1 is SEHNR and CDR2 is FQNEAQ (reference sequence). The V gene end was trimmed by 6 bases and the J gene end by 3 bases; junction bases not matched to a gene: 8. CDR3 nucleotides: TGTGCCAGCAGGGGAGACAGGGCCAGCTACGAGCAGTACTTC. It translates to CASRGDRASYEQYF.

J is TRBJ1-2 and V is TRBV29-1; tentatively, D is TRBD1 (5 bases). The CDR3 length is 13 residues. The V end lost 7 bases, the J end lost 4 bases, and 16 bases lay between the germline ends. CDR1 is SQVTM, CDR2 ANQGSEA, per germline. The CDR3 DNA reads as TGCAGCGGTTCGGGGGGGAAATTCTATGGCTACACCTTC. The encoded protein is CSGSGGKFYGYTF.

V gene TRBV6-1 combines with J gene TRBJ2-3; TRBD2 matches at 10 bases. Germline CDR1 is MNHNS and CDR2 is SASEGT. The CDR3 runs to 16 residues. Losses at the gene ends were 5 bases for V and 7 bases for J; bases not matched to a gene: 12. CDR3 DNA: TGTGCCAGCAGTCCCTCTCCAGCGGGGGGGCCGAATACGCAGTATTTT. It is translated as CASSPSPAGGPNTQYF.

The V gene is TRBV19, the J gene TRBJ1-1; 9 positions match TRBD1. In germline, CDR1 is LNHDA, CDR2 SQIVND (reference sequence). The CDR3 runs to 17 residues. The V segment lost 3 bases and the J segment 5 bases; nucleotides outside the gene matches: 13. In nucleotides, the CDR3 is TGTGCCAGTAGTATGAGGAGCCCGGGACAGGGTAGGACTGAAGCTTTCTTT. Its translation: CASSMRSPGQGRTEAFF.

The gene calls are TRBV2 and TRBJ1-2; the D gene is possibly TRBD1 (6 bases). The CDR3 is 15 amino acids. V was clipped by 4 bases and J by 3 bases, with 15 bases between them. The V gene's germline CDR1 is SNHLY and CDR2 FYNNEI. CDR3 DNA sequence: TGTGCCAGCAGTGGGGGAGGGGGGTATCACTATGGCTACACCTTC. Translated, it gives CASSGGGGYHYGYTF.

This sequence joins TRBV7-8 and TRBJ1-6; a possible D gene is TRBD1 (5 bases). Germline V CDR1 and CDR2: SGHVS, FQNEAQ. V lost 0 bases, J lost 10 bases, and 13 bases lay in between. The CDR3 is made up of 15 amino acids. CDR3 amino acids: CASSLAQGTNSPLHF. In DNA, the CDR3 is TGTGCCAGCAGCTTAGCGCAGGGAACTAACTCACCCCTCCACTTT.

A few counts support this clonotype. This chain uses TRBV15 with TRBJ1-5, with 7 bases lining up with TRBD1. CDR1 is LNHNV, CDR2 YYDKDF, per germline (reference sequence). V shed 0 bases, J shed 3 bases, and the junction held 8 bases outside the gene matches. The CDR3 runs 17 residues. CDR3 bases: TGTGCCACCAGCAGAGATCTAGTGGACAGGAACAATCAGCCCCAGCATTTT. This encodes CATSRDLVDRNNQPQHF.

This clonotype occurred a few times. The chain employs TRBV27 and TRBJ2-7, with 7 bases aligning to TRBD1. The CDR3 contains 15 residues. V dropped 6 bases and J dropped 0; count of bases not matched to a gene: 8. Germline V lookup: CDR1 MNHEY, CDR2 SMNVEV (reference sequence). CDR3 amino acids: CASSPDRAYSYEQYF. As DNA, the CDR3 is TGTGCCAGCAGCCCAGACAGGGCTTACTCCTACGAGCAGTACTTC.

This chain joins TRBV24-1 and TRBJ2-5; no clear D. Trimming cost V 4 bases and J 3 bases, with 11 bases left between them. CDR3 length: 14 residues. Germline CDR1 is KGHDR and CDR2 is SFDVKD. The CDR3 DNA sequence: TGTGCCACCAGTGAAGTCCGACGGAAAGAGACCCAGTACTTC. This translates into CATSEVRRKETQYF.

V is TRBV19 and J is TRBJ1-2; perhaps TRBD1 as D (5 bases). From germline, CDR1 is LNHDA and CDR2 SQIVND (reference sequence). This CDR3 contains 13 residues. Trimming stripped 5 bases from V and 7 bases from J, with 14 bases between. The CDR3, as DNA: TGTGCCAGTAGTCCGGTATTTGGGGCTGGCTACACCTTC. Amino acids: CASSPVFGAGYTF. The whole variable domain, remainder taken from reference TRBV19 and TRBJ1-2, is DGGITQSPKYLFRKEGQNVTLSCEQNLNHDAMYWYRQDPGQGLRLIYYSQIVNDFQKGDIAEGYSVSREKKESFPLTVTSAQKNPTAFYLCASSPVFGAGYTFGSGTRLTVV.